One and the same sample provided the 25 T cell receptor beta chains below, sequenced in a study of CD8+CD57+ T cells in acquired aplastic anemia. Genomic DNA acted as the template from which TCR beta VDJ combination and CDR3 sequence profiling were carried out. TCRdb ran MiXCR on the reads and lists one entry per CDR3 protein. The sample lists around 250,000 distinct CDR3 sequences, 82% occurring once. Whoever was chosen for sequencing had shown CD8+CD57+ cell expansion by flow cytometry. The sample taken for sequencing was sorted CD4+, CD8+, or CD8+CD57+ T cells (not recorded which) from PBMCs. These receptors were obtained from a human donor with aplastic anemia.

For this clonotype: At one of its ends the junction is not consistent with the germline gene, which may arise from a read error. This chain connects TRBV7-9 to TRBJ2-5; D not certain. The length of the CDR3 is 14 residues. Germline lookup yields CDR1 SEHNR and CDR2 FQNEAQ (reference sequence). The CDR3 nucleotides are TGTGCCACCAGCATAGGCTCCAGCCGAGAGACCCAGTACTTC. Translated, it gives CATSIGSSRETQYF.

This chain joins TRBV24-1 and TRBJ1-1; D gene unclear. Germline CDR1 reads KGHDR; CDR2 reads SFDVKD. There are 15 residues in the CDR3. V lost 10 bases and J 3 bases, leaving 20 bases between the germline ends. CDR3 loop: CATSIHTTRDTEAFF. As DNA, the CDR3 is TGTGCCACTAGTATCCACACGACAAGGGACACTGAAGCTTTCTTT.

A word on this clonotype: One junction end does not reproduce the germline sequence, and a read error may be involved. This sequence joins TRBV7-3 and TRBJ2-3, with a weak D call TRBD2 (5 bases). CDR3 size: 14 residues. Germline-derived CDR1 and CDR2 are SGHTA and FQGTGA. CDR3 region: CASTLARVPAAQYF. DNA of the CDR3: TGTGCCAGCACCTTAGCGAGAGTTCCCGCTGCGCAGTATTTT.

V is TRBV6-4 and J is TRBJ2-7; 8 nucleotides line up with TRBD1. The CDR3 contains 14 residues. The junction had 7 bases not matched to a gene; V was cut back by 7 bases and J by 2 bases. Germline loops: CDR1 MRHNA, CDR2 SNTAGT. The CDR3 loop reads CASIRDRSTYEQYF. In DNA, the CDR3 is TGTGCCAGCATCCGGGACAGGTCCACCTACGAGCAGTACTTC.

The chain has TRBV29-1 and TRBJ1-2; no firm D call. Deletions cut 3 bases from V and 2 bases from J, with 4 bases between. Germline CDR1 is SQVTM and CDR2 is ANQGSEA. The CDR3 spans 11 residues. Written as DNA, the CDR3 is TGCAGCGTTGATTCCAACTATGGCTACACCTTC. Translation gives CSVDSNYGYTF.

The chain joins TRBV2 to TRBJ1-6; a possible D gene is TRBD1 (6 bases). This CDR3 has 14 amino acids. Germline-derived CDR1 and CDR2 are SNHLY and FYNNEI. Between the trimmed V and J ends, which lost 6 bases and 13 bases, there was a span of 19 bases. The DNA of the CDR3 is TGTGCCAGCAGCCAAGCTCGGGGGCCGGGCCCCCTCCACTTT. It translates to CASSQARGPGPLHF.

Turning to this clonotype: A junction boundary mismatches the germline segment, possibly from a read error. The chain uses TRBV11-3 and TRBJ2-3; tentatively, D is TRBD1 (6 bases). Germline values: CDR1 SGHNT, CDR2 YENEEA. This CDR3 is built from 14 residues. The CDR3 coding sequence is TGTGCCAGCAGCCTAGATCTGGGGGCCCGGGTCAAGTATTTT. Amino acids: CASSLDLGARVKYF.

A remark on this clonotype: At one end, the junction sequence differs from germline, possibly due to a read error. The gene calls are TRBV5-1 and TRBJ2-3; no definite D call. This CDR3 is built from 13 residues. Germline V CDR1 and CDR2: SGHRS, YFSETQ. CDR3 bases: TGCGCCAGCAGCTTGCGTTCGGCCGATAAGCAGTATTTT. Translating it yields CASSLRSADKQYF.

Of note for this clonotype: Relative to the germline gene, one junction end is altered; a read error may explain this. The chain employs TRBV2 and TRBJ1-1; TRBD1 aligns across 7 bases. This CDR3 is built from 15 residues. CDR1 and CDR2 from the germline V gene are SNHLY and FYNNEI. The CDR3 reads CASSFGLTGTPDAVF. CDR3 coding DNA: TGTGCCAGCAGCTTCGGTCTGACAGGGACCCCTGATGCTGTCTTT.

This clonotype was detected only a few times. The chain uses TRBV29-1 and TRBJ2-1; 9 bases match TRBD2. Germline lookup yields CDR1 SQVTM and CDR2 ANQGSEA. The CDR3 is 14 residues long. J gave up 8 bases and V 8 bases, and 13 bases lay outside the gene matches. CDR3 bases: TGCAGCTTTCAAAGAAGCGGGGGGAGCGATGAGCAGTTCTTC. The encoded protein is CSFQRSGGSDEQFF.

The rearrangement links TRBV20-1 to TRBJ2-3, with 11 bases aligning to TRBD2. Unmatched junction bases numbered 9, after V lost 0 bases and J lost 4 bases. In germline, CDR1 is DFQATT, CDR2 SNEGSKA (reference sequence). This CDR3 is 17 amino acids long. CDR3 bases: TGCAGTGCTAGAGAGGGGCGGCTAGCGGGGGGCGCAGATACGCAGTATTTT. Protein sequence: CSAREGRLAGGADTQYF.

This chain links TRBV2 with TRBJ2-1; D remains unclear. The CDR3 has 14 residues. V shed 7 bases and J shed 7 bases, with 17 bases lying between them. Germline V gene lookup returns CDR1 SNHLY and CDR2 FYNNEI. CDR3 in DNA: TGTGCCAGCAAGTCGGCCCTCACGGATAATGAGCAGTTCTTC. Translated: CASKSALTDNEQFF.

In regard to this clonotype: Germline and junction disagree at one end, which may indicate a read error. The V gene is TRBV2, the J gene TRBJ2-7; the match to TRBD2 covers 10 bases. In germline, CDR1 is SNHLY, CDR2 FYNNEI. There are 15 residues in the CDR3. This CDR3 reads CASRSSGGLPHERTF. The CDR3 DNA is TGTGCCAGCAGGTCTAGCGGGGGACTGCCCCACGAGCGTACCTTC. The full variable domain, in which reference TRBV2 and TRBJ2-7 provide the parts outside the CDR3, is EPEVTQTPSHQVTQMGQEVILRCVPISNHLYFYWYRQILGQKVEFLVSFYNNEISEKSEIFDDQFSVERPDGSNFTLKIRSTKLEDSAMYFCASRSSGGLPHERTFGPGTRLTVT.

CDR3 sequence (DNA): TGTGCCAGCAGCCTCTCGACAGGGAACACTGAAGCTTTCTTT. Its protein product is CASSLSTGNTEAFF. The chain carries TRBV11-3 and TRBJ1-1; a weak D match, TRBD1 (6 bases). Trimming pared 5 bases from V and 1 base from J, leaving 11 bases between. The CDR3 contains 14 residues. The germline V gene encodes CDR1 SGHNT and CDR2 YENEEA.

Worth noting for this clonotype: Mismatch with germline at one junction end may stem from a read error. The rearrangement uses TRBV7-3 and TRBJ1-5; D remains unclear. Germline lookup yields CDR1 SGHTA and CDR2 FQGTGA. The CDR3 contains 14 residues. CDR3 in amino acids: CASSPSWTWRPHHF. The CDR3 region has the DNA TGTGCCAGCAGCCCGTCGTGGACTTGGCGACCCCACCATTTT.

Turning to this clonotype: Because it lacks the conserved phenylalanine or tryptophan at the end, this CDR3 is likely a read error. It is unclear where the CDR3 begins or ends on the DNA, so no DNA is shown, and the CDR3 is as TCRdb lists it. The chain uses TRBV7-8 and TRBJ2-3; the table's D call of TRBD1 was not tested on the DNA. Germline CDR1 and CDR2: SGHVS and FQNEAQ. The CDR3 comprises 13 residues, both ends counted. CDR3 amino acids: CASGDGGEGTAHS.

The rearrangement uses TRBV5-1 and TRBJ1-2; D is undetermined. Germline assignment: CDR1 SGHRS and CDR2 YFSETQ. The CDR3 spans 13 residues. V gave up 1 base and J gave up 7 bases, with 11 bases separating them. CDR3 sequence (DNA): TGCGCCAGCAGCTTGACAGATAACCGTGGCTACACCTTC. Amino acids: CASSLTDNRGYTF.

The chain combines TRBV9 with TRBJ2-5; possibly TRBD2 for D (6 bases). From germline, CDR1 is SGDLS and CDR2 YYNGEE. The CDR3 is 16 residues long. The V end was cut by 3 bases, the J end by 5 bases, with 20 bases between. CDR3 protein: CASSGPHAGKPETQYF. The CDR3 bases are TGTGCCAGCAGCGGTCCTCACGCGGGAAAGCCCGAGACCCAGTACTTC.

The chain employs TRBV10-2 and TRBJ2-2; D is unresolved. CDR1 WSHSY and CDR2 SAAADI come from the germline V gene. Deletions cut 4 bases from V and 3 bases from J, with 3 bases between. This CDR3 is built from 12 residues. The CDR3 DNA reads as TGCGCCAGCAGTGGGGACACCGGGGAGCTGTTTTTT. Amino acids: CASSGDTGELFF.

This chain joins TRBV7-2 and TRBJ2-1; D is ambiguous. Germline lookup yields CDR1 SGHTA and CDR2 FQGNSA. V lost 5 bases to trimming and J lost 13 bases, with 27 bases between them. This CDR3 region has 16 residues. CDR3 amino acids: CASSLKSSEQRYVQFF. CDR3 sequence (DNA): TGTGCCAGCAGCCTTAAAAGCAGCGAGCAGAGGTACGTCCAGTTCTTC. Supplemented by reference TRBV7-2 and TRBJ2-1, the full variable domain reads GAGVSQSPSNKVTEKGKDVELRCDPISGHTALYWYRQSLGQGLEFLIYFQGNSAPDKSGLPSDRFSAERTGGSVSTLTIQRTQQEDSAVYLCASSLKSSEQRYVQFFGPGTRLTVL.

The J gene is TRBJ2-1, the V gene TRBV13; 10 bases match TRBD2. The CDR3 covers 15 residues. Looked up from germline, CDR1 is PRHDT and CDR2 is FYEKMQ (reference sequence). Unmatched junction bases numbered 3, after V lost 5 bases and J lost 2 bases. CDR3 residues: CASSHTSGTYNEQFF. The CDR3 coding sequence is TGTGCCAGCAGCCATACTAGCGGGACCTACAATGAGCAGTTCTTC. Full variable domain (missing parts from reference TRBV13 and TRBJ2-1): AAGVIQSPRHLIKEKRETATLKCYPIPRHDTVYWYQQGPGQDPQFLISFYEKMQSDKGSIPDRFSAQQFSDYHSELNMSSLELGDSALYFCASSHTSGTYNEQFFGPGTRLTVL.

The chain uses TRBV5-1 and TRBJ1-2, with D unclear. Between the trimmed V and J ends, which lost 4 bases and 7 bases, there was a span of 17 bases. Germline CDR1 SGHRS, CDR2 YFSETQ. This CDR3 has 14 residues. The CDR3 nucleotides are TGCGCCAGCAGCCGCCACGAAGCTTACAGTGGCTACACCTTC. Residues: CASSRHEAYSGYTF.

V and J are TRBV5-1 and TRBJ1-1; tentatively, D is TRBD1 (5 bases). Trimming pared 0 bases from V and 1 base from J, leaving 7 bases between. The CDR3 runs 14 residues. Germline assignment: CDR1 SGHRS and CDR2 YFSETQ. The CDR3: CASSLGDRNTEAFF. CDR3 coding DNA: TGCGCCAGCAGCTTGGGAGACAGGAACACTGAAGCTTTCTTT.

CDR3 residues: CSARDEDRDKQYF. In DNA form, the CDR3 reads TGCAGTGCTAGAGATGAGGACAGGGACAAGCAGTACTTC. The J gene is TRBJ2-7, the V gene TRBV20-1, with 8 bases lining up with TRBD1. Trimming cost V 0 bases and J 8 bases; bases outside gene matches: 6. The CDR3 covers 13 residues. CDR1 is DFQATT and CDR2 is SNEGSKA in the germline V gene (reference sequence).

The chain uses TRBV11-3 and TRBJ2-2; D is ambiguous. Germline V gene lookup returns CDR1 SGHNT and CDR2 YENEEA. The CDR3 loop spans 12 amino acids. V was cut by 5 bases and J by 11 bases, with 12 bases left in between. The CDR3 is CASSAGRRELFF. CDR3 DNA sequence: TGTGCCAGCAGCGCAGGCCGGAGAGAGCTGTTTTTT.